Listed here is a single T cell receptor beta chain. Sequenced by immunoSEQ multiplex PCR; TCRdb stores in-frame clones only, minus some. Altogether about 410,000 clones are present, 90% being singletons, with the ten largest covering roughly 6.4%. The germline V gene encodes CDR1 LGHDT and CDR2 YNNKEL (reference sequence). V lost 2 bases and J lost 1; bases outside the gene matches: 5. The CDR3 length is 17 residues. The record originates from a study of control samples from healthy donors and cancer patients. J is TRBJ2-5 and V is TRBV3-1 (or the pseudogene TRBV3-2); 12 bases are shared with TRBD2. The sample comprised PBMCs. This TCR derives from a man aged 40-55 years with head and neck cancer. The CDR3 sequence is CASSQRTSGIVQETQYF. The DNA for the CDR3 is TGTGCCAGCAGCCAACGGACTAGCGGGATTGTCCAAGAGACCCAGTACTTC.